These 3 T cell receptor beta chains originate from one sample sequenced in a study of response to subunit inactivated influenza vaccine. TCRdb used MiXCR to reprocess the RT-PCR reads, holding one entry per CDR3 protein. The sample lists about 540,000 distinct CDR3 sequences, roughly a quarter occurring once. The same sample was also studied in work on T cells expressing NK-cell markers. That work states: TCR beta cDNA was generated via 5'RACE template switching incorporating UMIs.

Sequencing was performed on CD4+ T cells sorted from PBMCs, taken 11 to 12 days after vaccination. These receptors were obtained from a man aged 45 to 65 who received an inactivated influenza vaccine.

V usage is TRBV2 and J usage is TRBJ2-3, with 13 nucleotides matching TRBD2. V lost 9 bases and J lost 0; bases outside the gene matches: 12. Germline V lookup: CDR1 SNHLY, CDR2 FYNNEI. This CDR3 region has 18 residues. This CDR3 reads CASHLRTSGGPSTDTQYF. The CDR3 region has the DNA TGTGCCAGTCACCTAAGGACTAGCGGGGGACCAAGCACAGATACGCAGTATTTT.

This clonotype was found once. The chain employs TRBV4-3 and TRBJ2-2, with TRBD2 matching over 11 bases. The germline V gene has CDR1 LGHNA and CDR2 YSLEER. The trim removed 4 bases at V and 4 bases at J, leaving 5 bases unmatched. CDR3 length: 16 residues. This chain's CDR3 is CASSPLAGVFTGELFF. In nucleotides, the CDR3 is TGCGCCAGCAGCCCACTAGCGGGAGTATTCACCGGGGAGCTGTTTTTT.

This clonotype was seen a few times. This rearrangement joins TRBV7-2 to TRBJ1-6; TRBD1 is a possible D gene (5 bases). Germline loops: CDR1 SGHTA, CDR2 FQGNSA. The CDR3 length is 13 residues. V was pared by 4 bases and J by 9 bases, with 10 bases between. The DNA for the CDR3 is TGTGCCAGCAGCTCCCCCGGGGGTTCACCCCTCCACTTT. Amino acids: CASSSPGGSPLHF.